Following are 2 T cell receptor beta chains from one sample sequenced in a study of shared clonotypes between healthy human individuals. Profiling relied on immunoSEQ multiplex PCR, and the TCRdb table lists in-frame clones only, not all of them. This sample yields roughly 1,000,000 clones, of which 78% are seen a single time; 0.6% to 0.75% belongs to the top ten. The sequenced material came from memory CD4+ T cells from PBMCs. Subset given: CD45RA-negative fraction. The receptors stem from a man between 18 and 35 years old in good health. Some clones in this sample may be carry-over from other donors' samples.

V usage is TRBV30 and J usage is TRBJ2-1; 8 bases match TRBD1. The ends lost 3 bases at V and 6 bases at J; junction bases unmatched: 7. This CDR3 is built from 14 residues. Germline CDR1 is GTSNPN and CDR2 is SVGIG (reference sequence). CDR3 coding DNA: TGTGCCTGGAGGACAGGGGTCATGGGCAATGAGCAGTTCTTC. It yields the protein CAWRTGVMGNEQFF.

The CDR3 is CASSVSGTSYNEQFF. The CDR3 DNA sequence: TGTGCCAGCAGCGTGAGCGGGACCTCCTACAATGAGCAGTTCTTC. The genes are TRBV9 and TRBJ2-1; the match to TRBD2 covers 7 bases. CDR1 is SGDLS, CDR2 YYNGEE, per germline. This CDR3 contains 15 residues. The J segment lost 0 bases and the V segment lost 2 bases, leaving 2 bases of the junction unmatched.